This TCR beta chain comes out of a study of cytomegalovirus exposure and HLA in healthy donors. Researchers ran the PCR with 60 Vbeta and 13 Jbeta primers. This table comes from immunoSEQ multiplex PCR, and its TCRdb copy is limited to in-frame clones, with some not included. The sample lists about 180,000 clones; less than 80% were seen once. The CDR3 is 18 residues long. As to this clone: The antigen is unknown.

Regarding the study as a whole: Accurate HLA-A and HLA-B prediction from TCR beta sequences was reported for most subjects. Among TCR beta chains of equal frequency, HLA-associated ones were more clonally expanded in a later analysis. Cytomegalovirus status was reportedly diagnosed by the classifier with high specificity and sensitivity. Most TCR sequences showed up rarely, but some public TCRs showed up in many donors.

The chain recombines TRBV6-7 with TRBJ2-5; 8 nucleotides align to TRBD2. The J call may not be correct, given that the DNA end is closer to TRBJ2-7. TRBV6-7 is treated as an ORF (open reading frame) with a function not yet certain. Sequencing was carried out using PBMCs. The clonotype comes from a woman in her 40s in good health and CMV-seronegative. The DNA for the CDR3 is TGTGCCAGCAGTTACTCGAAGCCGTCTAGCGGGCTCTCCTACGAGCAGTACTTC. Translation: CASSYSKPSSGLSYEQYF.